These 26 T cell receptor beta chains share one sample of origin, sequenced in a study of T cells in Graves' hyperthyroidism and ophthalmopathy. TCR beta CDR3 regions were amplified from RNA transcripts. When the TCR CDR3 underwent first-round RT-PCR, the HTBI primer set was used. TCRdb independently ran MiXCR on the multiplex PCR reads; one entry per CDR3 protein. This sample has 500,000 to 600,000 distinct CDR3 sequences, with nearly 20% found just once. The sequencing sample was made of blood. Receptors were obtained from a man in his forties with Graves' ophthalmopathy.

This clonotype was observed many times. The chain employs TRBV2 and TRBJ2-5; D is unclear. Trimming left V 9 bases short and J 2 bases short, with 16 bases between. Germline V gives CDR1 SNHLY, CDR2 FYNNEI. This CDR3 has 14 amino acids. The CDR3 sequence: CARGLQYDQETQYF. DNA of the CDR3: TGTGCCAGAGGTCTACAGTACGATCAAGAGACCCAGTACTTC.

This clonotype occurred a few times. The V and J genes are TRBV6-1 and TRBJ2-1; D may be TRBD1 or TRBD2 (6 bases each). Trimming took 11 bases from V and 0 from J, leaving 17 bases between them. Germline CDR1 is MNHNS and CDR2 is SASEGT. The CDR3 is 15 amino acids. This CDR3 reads CASIGGKSSYNEQFF. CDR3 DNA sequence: TGTGCCTCCATAGGGGGGAAAAGCTCCTACAATGAGCAGTTCTTC.

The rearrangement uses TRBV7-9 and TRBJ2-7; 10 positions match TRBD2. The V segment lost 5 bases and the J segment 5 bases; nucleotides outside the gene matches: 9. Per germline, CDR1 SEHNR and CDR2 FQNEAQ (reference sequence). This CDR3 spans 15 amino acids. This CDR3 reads CASSPASGSGDEQYF. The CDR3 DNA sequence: TGTGCCAGCAGCCCCGCTAGCGGGAGCGGCGACGAGCAGTACTTC.

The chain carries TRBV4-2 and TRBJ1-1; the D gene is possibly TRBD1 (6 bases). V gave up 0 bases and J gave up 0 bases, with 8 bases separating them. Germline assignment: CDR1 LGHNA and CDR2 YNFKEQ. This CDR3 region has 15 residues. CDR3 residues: CASSQEGQMNTEAFF. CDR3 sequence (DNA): TGTGCCAGCAGCCAAGAAGGACAGATGAACACTGAAGCTTTCTTT.

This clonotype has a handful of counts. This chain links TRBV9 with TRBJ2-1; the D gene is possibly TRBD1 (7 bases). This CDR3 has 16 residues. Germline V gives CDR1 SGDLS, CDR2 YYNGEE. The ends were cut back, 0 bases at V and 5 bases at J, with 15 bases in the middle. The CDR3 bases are TGTGCCAGCAGCGTAGACCCCAGGGGGGTAGACAATGAGCAGTTCTTC. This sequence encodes CASSVDPRGVDNEQFF.

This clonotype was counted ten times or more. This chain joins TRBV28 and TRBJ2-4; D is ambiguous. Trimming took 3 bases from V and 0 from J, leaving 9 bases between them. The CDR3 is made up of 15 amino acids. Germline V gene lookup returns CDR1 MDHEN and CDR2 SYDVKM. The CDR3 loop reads CASSLGQLAKNIQYF. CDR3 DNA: TGTGCCAGCAGTTTGGGTCAACTAGCCAAAAACATTCAGTACTTC.

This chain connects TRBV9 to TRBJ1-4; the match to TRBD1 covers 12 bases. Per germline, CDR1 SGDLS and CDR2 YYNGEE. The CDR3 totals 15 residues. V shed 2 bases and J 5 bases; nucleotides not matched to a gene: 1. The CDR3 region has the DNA TGTGCCAGCAGCGTCGGGACAGGGGGCAATGAAAAACTGTTTTTT. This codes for CASSVGTGGNEKLFF.

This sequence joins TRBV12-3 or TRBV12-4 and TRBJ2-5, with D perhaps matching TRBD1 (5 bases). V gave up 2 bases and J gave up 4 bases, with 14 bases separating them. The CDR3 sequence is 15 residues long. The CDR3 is CASSLQGGLTETQYF. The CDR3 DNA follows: TGTGCCAGCAGTTTACAGGGTGGATTAACAGAGACCCAGTACTTC.

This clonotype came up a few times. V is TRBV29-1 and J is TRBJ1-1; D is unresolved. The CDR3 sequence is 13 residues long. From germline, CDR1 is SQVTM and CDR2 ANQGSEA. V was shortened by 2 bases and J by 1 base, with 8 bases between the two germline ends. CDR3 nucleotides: TGCAGCGTTGAACGCGGCCGGAACACTGAAGCTTTCTTT. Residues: CSVERGRNTEAFF.

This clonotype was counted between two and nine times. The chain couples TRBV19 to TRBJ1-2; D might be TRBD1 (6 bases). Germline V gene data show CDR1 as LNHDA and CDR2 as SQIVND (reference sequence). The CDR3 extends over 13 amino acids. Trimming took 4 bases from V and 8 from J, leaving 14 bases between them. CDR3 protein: CASSTNRAGGYTF. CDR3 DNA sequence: TGTGCCAGTAGTACCAACAGGGCGGGCGGCTACACCTTC.

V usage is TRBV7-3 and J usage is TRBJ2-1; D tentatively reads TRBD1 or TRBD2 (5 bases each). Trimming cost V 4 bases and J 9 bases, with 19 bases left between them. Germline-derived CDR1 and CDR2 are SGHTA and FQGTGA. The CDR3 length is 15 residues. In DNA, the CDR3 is TGTGCCAGCAGCTCCTCCGGGACCCGGAGAAGTGAGCAGTTCTTC. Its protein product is CASSSSGTRRSEQFF.

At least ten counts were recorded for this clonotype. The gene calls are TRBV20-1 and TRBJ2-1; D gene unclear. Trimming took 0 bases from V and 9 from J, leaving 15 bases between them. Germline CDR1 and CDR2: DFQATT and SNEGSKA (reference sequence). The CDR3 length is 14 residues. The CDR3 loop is CSARESWVGGEQFF. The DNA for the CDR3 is TGCAGTGCTAGAGAATCCTGGGTGGGCGGTGAGCAGTTCTTC.

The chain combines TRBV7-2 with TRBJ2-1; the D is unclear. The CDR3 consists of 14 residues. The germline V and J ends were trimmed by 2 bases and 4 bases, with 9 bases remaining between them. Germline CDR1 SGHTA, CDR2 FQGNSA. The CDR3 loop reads CASSLSASYNEQFF. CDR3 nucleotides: TGTGCCAGCAGCTTATCGGCGTCATACAATGAGCAGTTCTTC.

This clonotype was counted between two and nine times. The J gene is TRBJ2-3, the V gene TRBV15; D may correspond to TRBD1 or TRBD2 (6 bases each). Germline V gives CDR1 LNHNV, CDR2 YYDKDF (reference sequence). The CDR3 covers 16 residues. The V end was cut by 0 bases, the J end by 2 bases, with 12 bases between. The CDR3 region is CATSRDLGGLTDTQYF. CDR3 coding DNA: TGTGCCACCAGCAGAGATCTTGGGGGGCTCACAGATACGCAGTATTTT.

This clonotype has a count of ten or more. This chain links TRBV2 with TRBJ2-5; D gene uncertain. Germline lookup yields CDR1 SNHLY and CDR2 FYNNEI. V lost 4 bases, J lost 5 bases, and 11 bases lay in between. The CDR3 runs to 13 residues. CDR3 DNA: TGTGCCAGCAGTGTAAGCTGGGCGGAGACCCAGTACTTC. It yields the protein CASSVSWAETQYF.

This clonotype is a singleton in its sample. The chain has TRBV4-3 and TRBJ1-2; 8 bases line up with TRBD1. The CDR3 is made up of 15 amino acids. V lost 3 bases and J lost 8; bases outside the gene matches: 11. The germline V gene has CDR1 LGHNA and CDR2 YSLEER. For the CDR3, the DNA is TGCGCCAGCAGCCATGTTCGCAGGGGGCGAAGAGGCTACACCTTC. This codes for CASSHVRRGRRGYTF.

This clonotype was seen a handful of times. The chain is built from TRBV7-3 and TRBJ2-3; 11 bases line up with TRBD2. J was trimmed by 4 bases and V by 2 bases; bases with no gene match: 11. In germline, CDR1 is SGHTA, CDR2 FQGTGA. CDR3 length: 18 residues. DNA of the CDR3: TGTGCCAGCAGCTTATCCCTCGGCCTAGCGGGAGGAGCAGATACGCAGTATTTT. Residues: CASSLSLGLAGGADTQYF.

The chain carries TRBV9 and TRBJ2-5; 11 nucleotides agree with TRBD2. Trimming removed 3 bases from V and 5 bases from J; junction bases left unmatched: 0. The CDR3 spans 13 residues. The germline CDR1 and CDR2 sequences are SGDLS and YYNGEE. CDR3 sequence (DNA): TGTGCCAGCAGCGCTAGCGGGGGGGAGACCCAGTACTTC. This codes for CASSASGGETQYF.

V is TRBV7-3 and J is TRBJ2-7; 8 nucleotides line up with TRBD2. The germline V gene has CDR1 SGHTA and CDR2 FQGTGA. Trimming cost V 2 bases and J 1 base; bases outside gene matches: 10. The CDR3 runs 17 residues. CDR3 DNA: TGTGCCAGCAGCTTAGGATTTAGCGGGGCCTGGTCCTACGAGCAGTACTTC. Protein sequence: CASSLGFSGAWSYEQYF.

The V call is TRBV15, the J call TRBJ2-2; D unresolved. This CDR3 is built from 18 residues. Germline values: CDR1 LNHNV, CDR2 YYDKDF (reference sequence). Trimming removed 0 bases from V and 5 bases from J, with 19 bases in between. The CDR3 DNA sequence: TGTGCCACCAGCAGAGATAGGGCAAAACTTACGGGTACCGGGGAGCTGTTTTTT. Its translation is CATSRDRAKLTGTGELFF.

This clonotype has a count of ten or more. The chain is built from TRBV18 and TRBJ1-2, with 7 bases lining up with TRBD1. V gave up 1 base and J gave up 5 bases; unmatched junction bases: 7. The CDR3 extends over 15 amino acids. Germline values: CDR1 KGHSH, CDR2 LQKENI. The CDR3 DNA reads TGTGCCAGCTCACCACGACAGGGTTTGAAGTATGGCTACACCTTC. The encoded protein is CASSPRQGLKYGYTF.

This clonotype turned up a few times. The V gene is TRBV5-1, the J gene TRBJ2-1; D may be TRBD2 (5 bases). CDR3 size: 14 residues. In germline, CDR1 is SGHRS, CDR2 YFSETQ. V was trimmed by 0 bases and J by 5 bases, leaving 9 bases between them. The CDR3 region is CASSLGVRDNEQFF. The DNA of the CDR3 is TGCGCCAGCAGCTTGGGGGTGCGGGACAATGAGCAGTTCTTC.

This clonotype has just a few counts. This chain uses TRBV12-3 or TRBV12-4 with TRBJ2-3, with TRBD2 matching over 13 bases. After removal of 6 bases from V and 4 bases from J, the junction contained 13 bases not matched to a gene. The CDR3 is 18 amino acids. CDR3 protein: CASSKTSGGISGADTQYF. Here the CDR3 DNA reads TGTGCCAGCAGCAAGACTAGCGGGGGGATCTCGGGGGCAGATACGCAGTATTTT.

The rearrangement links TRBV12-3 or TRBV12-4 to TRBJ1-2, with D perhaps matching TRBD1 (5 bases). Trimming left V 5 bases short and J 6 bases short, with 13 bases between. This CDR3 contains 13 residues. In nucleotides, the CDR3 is TGTGCCAGCAGTCTGACAGATCTTGATGGCTACACCTTC. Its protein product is CASSLTDLDGYTF.

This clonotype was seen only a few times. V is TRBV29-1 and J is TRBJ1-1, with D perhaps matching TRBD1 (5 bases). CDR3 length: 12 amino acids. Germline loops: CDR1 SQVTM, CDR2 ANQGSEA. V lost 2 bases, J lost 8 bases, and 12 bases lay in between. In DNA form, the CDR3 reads TGCAGCGTTGAACCCGGGACGGTAGAAGCTTTCTTT. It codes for CSVEPGTVEAFF.

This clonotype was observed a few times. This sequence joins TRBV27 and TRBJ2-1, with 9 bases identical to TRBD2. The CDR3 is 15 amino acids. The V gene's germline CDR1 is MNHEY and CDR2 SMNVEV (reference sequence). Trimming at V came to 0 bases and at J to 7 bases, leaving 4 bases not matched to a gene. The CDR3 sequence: CASSLSAGGWNEQFF. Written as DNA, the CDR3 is TGTGCCAGCAGTTTATCGGCGGGAGGGTGGAATGAGCAGTTCTTC.